A single T cell receptor (beta chain) is shown here with its context. The data were obtained in a study of T cell changes during pregnancy in multiple sclerosis. Profiling relied on immunoSEQ multiplex PCR, and the TCRdb table lists in-frame clones only, not all of them. Of tens of thousands of clones listed, approximately 90% were seen once; the top ten hold 5.9%. CDR3 length: 13 amino acids. Deletions cut 5 bases from V and 0 bases from J, with 8 bases between. Germline lookup yields CDR1 SGHAT and CDR2 FQNNGV. The sequence came from a female donor in good health, enrolled as a control in a pregnancy study. The V and J genes are TRBV11-2 and TRBJ2-7; D remains ambiguous. The source material was CD8+ T cells from peripheral blood mononuclear cells, sampled after pregnancy. The CDR3 DNA reads TGTGCCAGCAGCCCCGACACCTCCTACGAGCAGTACTTC. This gives the protein CASSPDTSYEQYF.